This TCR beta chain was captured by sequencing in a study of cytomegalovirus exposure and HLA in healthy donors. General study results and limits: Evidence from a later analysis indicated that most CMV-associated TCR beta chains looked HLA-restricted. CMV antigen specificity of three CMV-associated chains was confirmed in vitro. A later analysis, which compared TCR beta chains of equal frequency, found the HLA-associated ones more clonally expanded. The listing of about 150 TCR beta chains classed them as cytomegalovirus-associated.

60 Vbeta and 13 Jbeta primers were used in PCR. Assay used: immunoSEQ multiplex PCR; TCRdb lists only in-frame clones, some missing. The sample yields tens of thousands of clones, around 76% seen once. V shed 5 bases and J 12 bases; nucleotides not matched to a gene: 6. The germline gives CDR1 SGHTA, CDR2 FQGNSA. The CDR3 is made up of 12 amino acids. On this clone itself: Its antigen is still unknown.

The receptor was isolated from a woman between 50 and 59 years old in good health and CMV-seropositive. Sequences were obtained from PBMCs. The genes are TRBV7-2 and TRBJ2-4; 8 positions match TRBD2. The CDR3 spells CASSGVAGSQYF. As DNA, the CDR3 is TGTGCCAGCAGCGGGGTAGCGGGAAGTCAGTACTTC.